This T cell receptor (beta chain) was profiled in a study of spatial heterogeneity in lung cancer. At the level of the study: Alpha-chain sequences were detected in numbers that were consistently lower than beta-chain sequences. Each unique TCR and UMI combination was seen more than ten times on average in raw reads.

Time point specified: sample taken at primary tumor resection. Sequencing covered unsorted whole RNA taken from tumor, nontumor lung or frozen PBMC. In the library, each TCR cDNA molecule bore its own unique molecular identifier. Using its own MiXCR run on the 5' RACE reads, TCRdb lists one record per CDR3 protein. The data contain some 87,000 distinct CDR3 sequences, over 8.5% of them singletons. In its sample, this clonotype was seen a few times. Its cognate antigen is unknown. CDR3 length: 11 amino acids. V was cut by 4 bases and J by 6 bases, with 6 bases left in between. CDR1 SEHNR and CDR2 FQNEAQ come from the germline V gene (reference sequence). Overall study findings and caveats: Resection blood, more than follow-up blood, showed ubiquitous expanded tumor TCRs.

The receptor comes from a male donor with early-stage non-small cell lung cancer. The V gene is TRBV7-9, the J gene TRBJ1-1, with D possibly being TRBD1 (5 bases). Sequencing was performed on PBMCs, taken at surgery. This CDR3 is CASSSGAEAFF. The CDR3 nucleotides read TGTGCCAGCAGCTCGGGGGCTGAAGCTTTCTTT.